The entry that follows covers one TCR beta chain sequence. The data belong to a study of blood T cell repertoires in COVID-19. Across the whole study: Researchers got acute and convalescent COVID-19 samples from the United States, Italy and Spain. T cells, B-cell-depleted T cells, or PBMCs supplied cDNA or gDNA.

The CDR3 totals 13 residues. V was pared by 1 base and J by 2 bases, with 6 bases between. The V gene's germline CDR1 is LGHDT and CDR2 YNNKEL (reference sequence). Under the authors' procedure: The authors estimated nucleated cell counts from reference gene primer amplification. Using immunoSEQ multiplex PCR, the repertoire was profiled, and TCRdb retains in-frame clones only, with some absent. V and J calls and clone size are those listed in that table; D and trimming were worked out from the DNA. The table lists hundreds of thousands of clones, approximately 91% of them singletons. This TCR was recovered from a man aged 35-49 years with acute or convalescent COVID-19. The chain couples TRBV3-1 (or the pseudogene TRBV3-2) to TRBJ2-7; weak D call: TRBD2 (6 bases). The sequencing sample was made of peripheral blood. The DNA for the CDR3 is TGTGCCAGCAGCCAAGGGGGGGCCTACGAGCAGTACTTC. It translates to CASSQGGAYEQYF.